The rows below give T cell receptor beta chains drawn from one sample of a study of spatial heterogeneity in lung cancer. TCRdb reprocessed the 5' RACE reads via MiXCR and lists one record per CDR3 protein. The sample has 60,000 to 90,000 distinct CDR3 sequences, more than 10% seen once. The input for sequencing was PBMCs, taken at surgery. The receptors shown here come from a male donor with early-stage non-small cell lung cancer. Each CDR3 is given with its conserved first and last residue. A D gene is named only where the DNA matches it firmly. Rows give clone size only sometimes, using once, few, many, or a class for an expanded clone.

D gene	clone size	V gene	J gene	CDR3 protein	CDR3 DNA
TRBD1	few	TRBV6-6	TRBJ1-2	CASSDSGTVVAGYTF	TGTGCCAGCAGTGATTCCGGGACAGTGGTTGCTGGCTACACCTTC
TRBD2	NA	TRBV9	TRBJ2-1	CASSVSGSSYNEQFF	TGTGCCAGCAGCGTGAGCGGGAGTTCCTACAATGAGCAGTTCTTC
NA	many	TRBV4-2	TRBJ2-1	CASSQAAGPRGEQFF	TGTGCCAGCAGCCAAGCCGCCGGGCCTAGGGGTGAGCAGTTCTTC
TRBD1	many	TRBV7-9	TRBJ2-7	CASSPAGQVSF	TGTGCCAGCAGCCCCGCGGGACAGGTCTCCTTC
NA	NA	TRBV29-1	TRBJ2-7	CSVESTGAYEQYF	TGCAGCGTCGAATCGACAGGAGCCTACGAGCAGTACTTC
NA	NA	TRBV10-2	TRBJ2-5	CASSKVSVQETQYF	TGCGCCAGCAGTAAAGTCTCTGTTCAAGAGACCCAGTACTTC
TRBD1	NA	TRBV7-2	TRBJ1-5	CASSSTGGEQPQHF	TGTGCCAGCAGCAGTACAGGGGGAGAGCAGCCCCAGCATTTT
TRBD2	NA	TRBV29-1	TRBJ2-1	CSSGMAGGGEQFF	TGCAGCTCCGGTATGGCGGGAGGAGGTGAGCAGTTCTTC
TRBD1	many	TRBV27	TRBJ1-5	CASSRRPGQGYNQPQHF	TGTGCCAGCAGTCGTCGACCGGGACAGGGGTACAATCAGCCCCAGCATTTT
NA	NA	TRBV5-1	TRBJ2-1	CASGFSAEYNEQFF	TGCGCCAGCGGATTCAGTGCGGAGTACAATGAGCAGTTCTTC
NA	many	TRBV11-2	TRBJ2-1	CASSLDPGYNEQFF	TGTGCCAGCAGCTTAGATCCGGGTTACAATGAGCAGTTCTTC
TRBD2	NA	TRBV11-2	TRBJ2-1	CASSPQLAGPGNEQFF	TGTGCCAGCAGCCCCCAGTTAGCGGGCCCAGGCAATGAGCAGTTCTTC
NA	few	TRBV27	TRBJ1-2	CASSLSAIYGYTF	TGTGCCAGCAGTTTATCGGCCATCTATGGCTACACCTTC
TRBD1	NA	TRBV30	TRBJ2-3	CAWVPRDRVSTDTQYF	TGTGCCTGGGTACCCCGCGACAGGGTTAGCACAGATACGCAGTATTTT
TRBD1	many	TRBV7-2	TRBJ2-5	CASSSGGRETQYF	TGTGCCAGCAGCTCAGGGGGCCGGGAGACCCAGTACTTC
NA	NA	TRBV6-5	TRBJ2-1	CASSYSPLNNEQFF	TGTGCCAGCAGTTACTCTCCCCTCAACAATGAGCAGTTCTTC
NA	NA	TRBV20-1	TRBJ2-7	CSARDPKASKGYEQYF	TGCAGTGCTAGAGACCCCAAAGCCTCAAAAGGCTACGAGCAGTACTTC
NA	NA	TRBV29-1	TRBJ2-3	CSVRQGADTQYF	TGCAGCGTGCGGCAGGGAGCAGATACGCAGTATTTT
TRBD1	many	TRBV29-1	TRBJ1-3	CSVEQGVGNTIYF	TGCAGCGTTGAGCAGGGGGTTGGAAACACCATATATTTT
NA	many	TRBV9	TRBJ2-5	CASSVTTGETQYF	TGTGCCAGCAGCGTAACTACGGGAGAGACCCAGTACTTC
TRBD1	few	TRBV6-1	TRBJ2-4	CASSGTGAYIQYF	TGTGCCAGCAGTGGGACAGGGGCATACATTCAGTACTTC
NA	many	TRBV10-3	TRBJ2-3	CAIKAEITDTQYF	TGTGCCATCAAAGCCGAAATCACAGATACGCAGTATTTT
NA	NA	TRBV4-1	TRBJ2-7	CASSQGTASYEQYF	TGCGCCAGCAGCCAAGGGACGGCTTCCTACGAGCAGTACTTC
NA	NA	TRBV9	TRBJ2-3	CASSVLPSTDTQYF	TGTGCCAGCAGCGTACTCCCCAGCACAGATACGCAGTATTTT
NA	few	TRBV7-9	TRBJ1-3	CTSSLGEATSSGNTIYF	TGTACCAGCAGCTTAGGTGAGGCCACGAGCTCTGGAAACACCATATATTTT
NA	few	TRBV24-1	TRBJ2-1	CATSDRAEQFF	TGTGCCACCAGTGATCGGGCTGAGCAGTTCTTC
TRBD1	NA	TRBV18	TRBJ2-5	CASSRDRGLETQYF	TGTGCCAGCTCACGAGACAGGGGGCTGGAGACCCAGTACTTC
TRBD1	few	TRBV29-1	TRBJ2-7	CSAATGGEQYF	TGCAGCGCAGCGACAGGGGGCGAGCAGTACTTC
NA	once	TRBV11-2	TRBJ2-5	CASSLLALEETQYF	TGTGCCAGCAGCTTATTAGCCCTGGAAGAGACCCAGTACTTC
TRBD1	NA	TRBV5-1	TRBJ1-4	CASGLQGNEKLFF	TGCGCCAGCGGATTACAGGGGAATGAAAAACTGTTTTTT
NA	many	TRBV29-1	TRBJ2-3	CSVPLSDFTDTQYF	TGCAGCGTTCCCCTTTCCGATTTCACAGATACGCAGTATTTT
TRBD2	NA	TRBV6-2/TRBV6-3	TRBJ2-7	CASSYSATSGSDTYEQYF	TGTGCCAGCAGTTACTCAGCGACTAGCGGGTCGGATACCTACGAGCAGTACTTC
NA	NA	TRBV5-1	TRBJ2-7	CAGSLYSNYEQYF	TGCGCCGGCAGCTTGTATTCCAACTACGAGCAGTACTTC
TRBD2	many	TRBV5-1	TRBJ2-3	CASSQTWGRDTDTQYF	TGCGCCAGCAGCCAGACTTGGGGGAGGGACACAGATACGCAGTATTTT
NA	few	TRBV5-1	TRBJ1-3	CASSLGGVPNTIYF	TGCGCCAGCAGCTTGGGAGGAGTACCTAACACCATATATTTT
NA	few	TRBV7-2	TRBJ2-1	CASSINEQFF	TGTGCCAGCAGCATCAATGAGCAGTTCTTC
TRBD1	many	TRBV11-2	TRBJ2-7	CASSQMGTASYEQYF	TGTGCCAGCAGTCAGATGGGGACAGCATCCTACGAGCAGTACTTC
NA	NA	TRBV7-9	TRBJ2-7	CASSLESGSYEQYF	TGTGCCAGCAGCTTAGAATCGGGGAGCTACGAGCAGTACTTC
TRBD1	NA	TRBV4-1	TRBJ2-7	CASSPTWTGYEQYF	TGCGCCAGCAGCCCCACGTGGACAGGTTACGAGCAGTACTTC
NA	NA	TRBV6-6	TRBJ2-1	CASSSPFDSYEQFF	TGTGCCAGCAGTTCCCCCTTCGACAGTTATGAGCAGTTCTTC
NA	NA	TRBV4-1	TRBJ2-7	CASSRGTSGLGFEQYF	TGCGCCAGCAGCCGAGGGACCTCCGGACTTGGATTCGAGCAGTACTTC
NA	many	TRBV27	TRBJ1-5	CASSNLGDGSNQPQHF	TGTGCCAGCAGCAACCTTGGAGATGGTAGCAATCAGCCCCAGCATTTT
TRBD1	many	TRBV28	TRBJ1-1	CASSFPGGGLEAFF	TGTGCCAGCAGTTTTCCAGGGGGCGGCCTAGAAGCTTTCTTT
TRBD1	NA	TRBV7-9	TRBJ2-7	CASSPGQGWNEQYF	TGTGCCAGCAGCCCGGGACAGGGGTGGAACGAGCAGTACTTC
TRBD2	many	TRBV5-1	TRBJ2-3	CASSFGLGLYF	TGCGCCAGCAGCTTCGGACTAGGACTGTATTTT
TRBD1	few	TRBV5-1	TRBJ1-1	CASSFRGGTEAFF	TGCGCCAGCAGCTTCAGGGGGGGCACTGAAGCTTTCTTT
NA	NA	TRBV14	TRBJ2-3	CASSQRVSTGAGTDTQYF	TGTGCCAGCAGCCAACGGGTATCGACAGGCGCAGGCACAGATACGCAGTATTTT
NA	many	TRBV21-1	TRBJ2-2	CESRNGRIVTGELFF	TGTGAGTCAAGGAATGGCAGAATCGTGACCGGGGAGCTGTTTTTT
TRBD1	few	TRBV30	TRBJ2-7	CAWTRDSYEQYF	TGTGCCTGGACCCGGGACAGCTACGAGCAGTACTTC
NA	NA	TRBV6-2/TRBV6-3	TRBJ1-2	CASRSRIYGYTF	TGTGCCAGCAGGTCGAGGATCTATGGCTACACCTTC
NA	few	TRBV10-3	TRBJ2-5	CAISESTREETQYF	TGTGCCATCAGTGAGTCCACTAGGGAGGAGACCCAGTACTTC
NA	few	TRBV7-2	TRBJ1-3	CASSLRGGAGNTIYF	TGTGCCAGCAGCTTACGTGGGGGGGCTGGAAACACCATATATTTT
NA	few	TRBV28	TRBJ2-7	CASSPPGAGNYEQYF	TGTGCCAGCAGCCCGCCGGGGGCGGGCAACTACGAGCAGTACTTC
NA	NA	TRBV5-1	TRBJ2-1	CASSLSGNRNEQFF	TGCGCCAGCAGCTTGAGTGGGAATAGGAATGAGCAGTTCTTC